The source of this TCR beta chain is a study of blood T cells in healthy people across ages. Study results and limitations: Among T cells, TCR beta diversity per million cells dropped roughly linearly as age rose. From one million sequenced T cells, diversity estimates were lower bounds.

V gave up 3 bases and J gave up 4 bases, with 9 bases separating them. Germline assignment: CDR1 SGHDN and CDR2 FVKESK. The CDR3 consists of 13 residues. Turning to this clonotype: Its antigen remains unidentified.

Together with a sample-barcoded 5' primer, a J-beta primer mix was included in a second PCR lasting roughly 7 to 11 cycles. Each cDNA molecule was tagged by a template-switch adaptor that had 12 random nucleotides. TCRdb re-analysed the 5' RACE reads in MiXCR, keeping a single row per CDR3 protein. Of more than 1.4 million distinct CDR3 sequences in the sample, 42% were seen once. Isolating PBMCs gave at least 7 million of these cells per sample. This receptor was taken from a woman between 18 and 30 years old in good health. The sequenced sample was blood. This chain links TRBV14 with TRBJ2-5; D uncertain. The CDR3 sequence is CASSHNMGETQYF. Written as DNA, the CDR3 is TGTGCCAGCAGCCACAATATGGGAGAGACCCAGTACTTC.